Presented here are 14 T cell receptor beta chains from one specimen sequenced in a study of CD8 T cells in Susac syndrome. With random hexamers, reverse transcription was performed on roughly 0.45 to 1 ug of RNA. TCRdb re-called the immunoSEQ multiplex PCR reads with MiXCR, one entry per CDR3 protein. The data show some 450,000 distinct CDR3 sequences, more than 80% seen once. The sequenced sample consisted of CD8+ T cells from PBMCs. Receptors were obtained from a human donor with multiple sclerosis.

The V call is TRBV7-9, the J call TRBJ2-1; D is unresolved. V lost 4 bases and J lost 6, with 7 bases in between. CDR1 and CDR2 (germline): SEHNR, FQNEAQ (reference sequence). The CDR3 totals 12 residues. Written as DNA, the CDR3 is TGTGCCAGCAGCTCCCCGGTCAATGAGCAGTTCTTC. Translating gives CASSSPVNEQFF.

The rearrangement uses TRBV5-6 and TRBJ1-2; no firm D call. CDR1 is SGHDT, CDR2 YYEEEE, per germline. The CDR3 loop spans 12 amino acids. V gave up 0 bases and J gave up 5 bases, with 5 bases separating them. The CDR3 coding sequence is TGTGCCAGCAGCTTGGCACAGTATGGCTACACCTTC. Its protein product is CASSLAQYGYTF. The full variable domain, rest sourced from reference TRBV5-6 and TRBJ1-2, is DAGVTQSPTHLIKTRGQQVTLRCSPKSGHDTVSWYQQALGQGPQFIFQYYEEEERQRGNFPDRFSGHQFPNYSSELNVNALLLGDSALYLCASSLAQYGYTFGSGTRLTVV.

This clonotype occurred once. This chain connects TRBV28 to TRBJ2-3; D is undetermined. Germline values: CDR1 MDHEN, CDR2 SYDVKM. V lost 6 bases and J lost 3, with 13 bases in between. The CDR3 totals 14 residues. The DNA for the CDR3 is TGTGCCAGCAGCCCCATGGGGTTTACAGATACGCAGTATTTT. This sequence encodes CASSPMGFTDTQYF.

The V and J genes are TRBV19 and TRBJ2-1; 9 bases map to TRBD1. Germline V gene data show CDR1 as LNHDA and CDR2 as SQIVND (reference sequence). The ends lost 8 bases at V and 4 bases at J; junction bases unmatched: 3. The CDR3 is 13 amino acids. CDR3 bases: TGTGCCAGTGGACAGGGGTCATACAATGAGCAGTTCTTC. Translated, it gives CASGQGSYNEQFF.

This chain connects TRBV19 to TRBJ1-2; 8 nucleotides align to TRBD1. Germline CDR1 is LNHDA and CDR2 is SQIVND (reference sequence). The ends lost 0 bases at V and 4 bases at J; junction bases unmatched: 7. The CDR3 is 16 amino acids. Written as DNA, the CDR3 is TGTGCCAGTAGTATAGATCCCGGGACAGGATTCTATGGCTACACCTTC. Translated, it gives CASSIDPGTGFYGYTF.

This chain uses TRBV25-1 with TRBJ1-5; 12 bases are a match to TRBD1. After removal of 3 bases from V and 4 bases from J, the junction contained 4 bases not matched to a gene. In germline, CDR1 is MGHDK, CDR2 SYGVNS. This CDR3 has 16 amino acids. The CDR3 protein is CASSDAGQGANQPQHF. The CDR3 region has the DNA TGTGCCAGCAGTGATGCGGGACAGGGGGCAAATCAGCCCCAGCATTTT.

J is TRBJ2-7 and V is TRBV9; D not resolved. Germline-derived CDR1 and CDR2 are SGDLS and YYNGEE. The CDR3 length is 15 residues. Between the trimmed V and J ends, which lost 0 bases and 1 base, there was a span of 11 bases. The CDR3 DNA sequence: TGTGCCAGCAGCGTAGACCCCGGCAGTTCCTACGAGCAGTACTTC. Translated: CASSVDPGSSYEQYF.

CDR3 region: CASNFPGQTYEQYF. The CDR3, as DNA: TGTGCCAGCAACTTTCCGGGACAGACCTACGAGCAGTACTTC. The chain recombines TRBV28 with TRBJ2-7; TRBD1 agrees at 7 bases. The CDR3 has 14 residues. The ends lost 7 bases at V and 2 bases at J; junction bases unmatched: 8. CDR1 is MDHEN, CDR2 SYDVKM, per germline. Filled out from reference TRBV28 and TRBJ2-7, the complete variable domain reads DVKVTQSSRYLVKRTGEKVFLECVQDMDHENMFWYRQDPGLGLRLIYFSYDVKMKEKGDIPEGYSVSREKKERFSLILESASTNQTSMYLCASNFPGQTYEQYFGPGTRLTVT.

The table lists this clonotype with a few counts. This chain links TRBV7-9 with TRBJ2-7; the match to TRBD1 covers 8 bases. The J segment lost 0 bases and the V segment lost 4 bases, leaving 5 bases of the junction unmatched. The CDR3 is 15 amino acids. CDR1 SEHNR and CDR2 FQNEAQ come from the germline V gene (reference sequence). Here the CDR3 reads CASSSTDRVSYEQYF. The CDR3 DNA follows: TGTGCCAGCAGCTCAACGGACAGGGTCTCCTACGAGCAGTACTTC.

CDR3 nucleotide sequence: TGTGCCAGCAGCTTAGGAGGGCACAGCTATGGCTACACCTTC. This codes for CASSLGGHSYGYTF. The chain is built from TRBV7-2 and TRBJ1-2; D ambiguous. The V end was cut by 1 base, the J end by 4 bases, with 10 bases between. Looked up from germline, CDR1 is SGHTA and CDR2 is FQGNSA. The CDR3 runs 14 residues. The full variable domain, in which reference TRBV7-2 and TRBJ1-2 provide the parts outside the CDR3, is GAGVSQSPSNKVTEKGKDVELRCDPISGHTALYWYRQSLGQGLEFLIYFQGNSAPDKSGLPSDRFSAERTGGSVSTLTIQRTQQEDSAVYLCASSLGGHSYGYTFGSGTRLTVV.

This rearrangement joins TRBV6-5 to TRBJ1-1, with TRBD1 matching over 8 bases. With 2 bases clipped from V and 1 base from J, the junction kept 18 bases outside the gene matches. In germline, CDR1 is MNHEY, CDR2 SVGAGI. CDR3 length: 20 amino acids. CDR3 nucleotide sequence: TGTGCCAGCAGTTACATGGGGCAGGGGGCGTTTACGGCCGCGAACACTGAAGCTTTCTTT. This codes for CASSYMGQGAFTAANTEAFF.

The chain links TRBV27 to TRBJ2-2; 10 bases are a match to TRBD1. Trimming took 2 bases from V and 7 from J; bases not matched to a gene: 7. The CDR3 spans 16 residues. Per germline, CDR1 MNHEY and CDR2 SMNVEV (reference sequence). CDR3 sequence: CASSLVLTGGIGELFF. CDR3 nucleotides: TGTGCCAGCAGTTTAGTTTTGACAGGGGGCATCGGGGAGCTGTTTTTT.

V usage is TRBV4-1 and J usage is TRBJ2-2, with D possibly TRBD2 on 6 matching bases. The length of the CDR3 is 13 residues. Trimming shortened V by 1 base and J by 8 bases, and 8 bases separated the two germline ends. Germline V gives CDR1 MGHRA, CDR2 YSYEKL. Written as DNA, the CDR3 is TGCGCCAGCAGCCAAGGTGGAGGGGGGGAGCTGTTTTTT. This codes for CASSQGGGGELFF.

This clonotype occurred a few times. The chain recombines TRBV19 with TRBJ2-6; possibly TRBD1 or TRBD2 for D (5 bases each). The CDR3 is 15 amino acids. V was shortened by 6 bases and J by 0 bases, with 9 bases between the two germline ends. Germline-derived CDR1 and CDR2 are LNHDA and SQIVND (reference sequence). The CDR3 protein is CASSPGSSGANVLTF. CDR3 sequence (DNA): TGTGCCAGTAGCCCAGGGAGCTCTGGGGCCAACGTCCTGACTTTC.